This entry features one TCR beta chain sequence. Its target is not known. The data were taken from a study of cytomegalovirus exposure and HLA in healthy donors. The study, taken as a whole, reports: A few CMV-associated chains proved CMV antigen-specific in vitro. Among TCR beta chains, those listed as cytomegalovirus-associated numbered approximately 150.

The repertoire was sequenced with immunoSEQ multiplex PCR; TCRdb's copy has only in-frame clones and lacks some. Of 150,000 to 180,000 clones in the sample, approximately 86% were seen once. CDR3 length: 15 amino acids. V dropped 5 bases and J dropped 4; count of bases not matched to a gene: 9. In germline, CDR1 is SGHTA, CDR2 FQGTGA. The sequence came from a man younger than 35 in good health and CMV-seropositive. V and J are TRBV7-3 and TRBJ1-1; TRBD1 matches at 8 bases. Sequenced input: PBMCs. The CDR3 here is CASSPWTGQSTEAFF. CDR3 in DNA: TGTGCCAGCAGCCCGTGGACAGGGCAGAGCACTGAAGCTTTCTTT.